The 31 T cell receptor beta chains given below trace back to one sample, sequenced in a study of CD8+ T cells in alopecia areata. The sample's treatment: oral pan-JAK inhibitor, 5-10 mg twice daily. Once RNA had been extracted, it was reverse transcribed into cDNA to act as the sequencing template. Method: immunoSEQ multiplex PCR; TCRdb's copy keeps in-frame clones and lacks some. Of under 150,000 clones in the sample, about 50% were seen once. Sample: CD4+ T cells sorted from blood, taken at week 4, from a patient treated with tofacitinib. The receptors derive from a human donor with alopecia areata.

This chain links TRBV29-1 with TRBJ1-6, with D tentatively TRBD1 (5 bases). Germline V CDR1 and CDR2: SQVTM, ANQGSEA. The CDR3 contains 14 residues. The V end lost 8 bases, the J end lost 6 bases, and 17 bases lay between the germline ends. The CDR3, as DNA: TGCAGCCCACGGGCAGGGAGAAGTAATTCACCCCTCCACTTT. It translates to CSPRAGRSNSPLHF.

This clone occurred a few times. V is TRBV15 and J is TRBJ2-7; D not certain. CDR3 size: 13 residues. V gave up 5 bases and J gave up 2 bases, with 10 bases separating them. Per the germline V gene, CDR1 is LNHNV and CDR2 is YYDKDF (reference sequence). The CDR3 protein is CATSPRTTYEQYF. The DNA for the CDR3 is TGTGCCACCAGCCCCCGCACAACCTACGAGCAGTACTTC.

Worth noting for this clone: The sample carries other DNA sequences with the same CDR3. The chain combines TRBV4-2 with TRBJ1-5, with D uncertain. Trimming shortened V by 0 bases and J by 4 bases, and 4 bases separated the two germline ends. Per the germline V gene, CDR1 is LGHNA and CDR2 is YNFKEQ. CDR3 length: 13 amino acids. In DNA form, the CDR3 reads TGTGCCAGCAGCCAAGACCTGAATCAGCCCCAGCATTTT. Its protein product is CASSQDLNQPQHF.

The gene calls are TRBV6-5 and TRBJ1-2, with 9 bases identical to TRBD1. Germline V gene lookup returns CDR1 MNHEY and CDR2 SVGAGI. The CDR3 runs 14 residues. J lost 7 bases, V lost 6 bases, and 9 bases had no gene match. The CDR3 sequence: CASRGTGSKGGYTF. CDR3 coding DNA: TGTGCCAGCAGGGGGACAGGGTCCAAGGGTGGCTACACCTTC.

The V call is TRBV29-1, the J call TRBJ1-1; TRBD1 matches at 9 bases. CDR1 SQVTM and CDR2 ANQGSEA come from the germline V gene. The CDR3 totals 13 residues. Germline trimming cut 5 bases from V and 1 base from J; bases unmatched to any gene: 2. CDR3 in DNA: TGCAGCGTTTCGGGACAGGGGAACACTGAAGCTTTCTTT. Protein: CSVSGQGNTEAFF.

This chain connects TRBV18 to TRBJ1-2, with D tentatively TRBD1 (5 bases). This CDR3 has 14 amino acids. The germline V and J ends were trimmed by 0 bases and 1 base, with 6 bases remaining between them. In germline, CDR1 is KGHSH, CDR2 LQKENI. Here the CDR3 DNA reads TGTGCCAGCTCACCACCGGGGCGTAACTATGGCTACACCTTC. Translation gives CASSPPGRNYGYTF.

This clone has a single count. The chain links TRBV30 to TRBJ2-1, with a tentative D call TRBD1 (6 bases). The CDR3 has 11 residues. Germline CDR1 GTSNPN, CDR2 SVGIG (reference sequence). Trimming stripped 2 bases from V and 10 bases from J, with 9 bases between. CDR3 nucleotides: TGTGCCTGGAGTTACGGGACAGAGCAGTTCTTC. Translating it yields CAWSYGTEQFF.

This rearrangement joins TRBV30 to TRBJ1-5; D gene unclear. This CDR3 spans 15 amino acids. CDR1 and CDR2 (germline): GTSNPN, SVGIG (reference sequence). V was pared by 4 bases and J by 3 bases, with 16 bases between. CDR3 sequence reads: CAWTPGGTVNQPQHF. In DNA form, the CDR3 reads TGTGCCTGGACCCCTGGTGGCACAGTCAATCAGCCCCAGCATTTT.

V gene TRBV6-5 combines with J gene TRBJ1-1; D is undetermined. Germline V gene sequence: CDR1 MNHEY, CDR2 SVGAGI. V was shortened by 2 bases and J by 8 bases, with 12 bases between the two germline ends. There are 13 residues in the CDR3. The CDR3 DNA follows: TGTGCCAGCAGTTACGACTTCGGACGGGAAGCTTTCTTT. Its protein product is CASSYDFGREAFF.

The chain has TRBV4-1 and TRBJ2-5; D unresolved. V lost 3 bases, J lost 3 bases, and 14 bases lay in between. From germline, CDR1 is MGHRA and CDR2 YSYEKL. This CDR3 region has 15 residues. In DNA, the CDR3 is TGCGCCAGCAGCCAGGCCGGGCGCCTAAAAGAGACCCAGTACTTC. It specifies CASSQAGRLKETQYF.

The chain couples TRBV5-1 to TRBJ2-5, with D perhaps matching TRBD2 (6 bases). The CDR3 loop spans 14 amino acids. V gave up 4 bases and J gave up 5 bases, with 15 bases separating them. Germline V gives CDR1 SGHRS, CDR2 YFSETQ. The CDR3 nucleotides are TGCGCCAGCAGCACCGGGACTGCTGTCGAGACCCAGTACTTC. Its protein product is CASSTGTAVETQYF.

In its sample, this clone was seen a few times. The CDR3 DNA sequence: TGCGCCAGCAGTGGTAAAGTTGCGGGGGACACTGAAGCTTTCTTT. This translates into CASSGKVAGDTEAFF. The chain has TRBV10-2 and TRBJ1-1; maybe TRBD1 (5 bases). CDR1 WSHSY and CDR2 SAAADI come from the germline V gene. Trimming took off 4 bases at V and 3 bases at J, with 15 bases between the two ends. The CDR3 totals 15 residues.

Only a few counts were recorded for this clone. V and J are TRBV19 and TRBJ2-7, with TRBD1 matching 7 bases. Unmatched junction bases numbered 8, after V lost 6 bases and J lost 0 bases. CDR1 and CDR2 (germline): LNHDA, SQIVND (reference sequence). The CDR3 covers 15 residues. The CDR3 sequence is CASSPRQGSSYEQYF. The CDR3 DNA is TGTGCCAGTAGCCCACGACAGGGAAGCTCCTACGAGCAGTACTTC.

This sequence joins TRBV30 and TRBJ1-1; D gene ambiguous. This CDR3 is built from 13 residues. V lost 1 base to trimming and J lost 0 bases, with 6 bases between them. CDR1 and CDR2 from the germline V gene are GTSNPN and SVGIG (reference sequence). The CDR3 DNA follows: TGTGCCTGGAGTGACGGGGTGAACACTGAAGCTTTCTTT. Amino acids: CAWSDGVNTEAFF.

Turning to this clone: This likely came from a read error, as a far larger clone is one base away. The chain is built from TRBV4-2 and TRBJ2-1; D not certain. V gave up 3 bases and J gave up 0 bases, with 12 bases separating them. CDR3 size: 16 residues. Germline V CDR1 and CDR2: LGHNA, YNFKEQ. The CDR3 is CASSQLDLISYNEQFF. CDR3 nucleotides: TGTGCCAGCAGCCAGCTAGATCTGATCTCCTACAATGAGCAGTTCTTC.

This clone turned up a few times. This chain uses TRBV6-6 with TRBJ1-4; TRBD1 matches at 9 bases. This CDR3 contains 14 residues. The ends lost 6 bases at V and 8 bases at J; junction bases unmatched: 7. Germline assignment: CDR1 MNHNY and CDR2 SVGAGI (reference sequence). The CDR3 sequence: CASRDGQGREKLFF. Written as DNA, the CDR3 is TGTGCCAGCAGGGACGGACAGGGGAGAGAAAAACTGTTTTTT.

As to this clone: At one boundary the junction diverges from the germline segment, which might be a read error. This chain links TRBV4-2 with TRBJ2-3; possibly TRBD2 for D (5 bases). Looked up from germline, CDR1 is LGHNA and CDR2 is YNFKEQ. This CDR3 region has 14 residues. CDR3 bases: TGTGCCAGCAGTCAAGGGCCCCTCGAGGGTACGCAGTATTTT. It specifies CASSQGPLEGTQYF.

Only a few counts were recorded for this clone. The rearrangement links TRBV29-1 to TRBJ1-2; TRBD1 matches 9 bases. Germline CDR1 is SQVTM and CDR2 is ANQGSEA. CDR3 length: 11 amino acids. The junction had 4 bases not matched to a gene; V was cut back by 6 bases and J by 8 bases. The CDR3 DNA sequence: TGCAGCGTCGGACAGGGGAAAGGCTACACCTTC. This sequence encodes CSVGQGKGYTF.

This clone was recorded once. The CDR3 DNA follows: TGCGCCAGCAGCCCCTATTGGGACCCAGACATTCAGTACTTC. This codes for CASSPYWDPDIQYF. The genes are TRBV5-1 and TRBJ2-4, with D perhaps matching TRBD1 or TRBD2 (5 bases each). This CDR3 contains 14 residues. CDR1 is SGHRS and CDR2 is YFSETQ in the germline V gene. Trimming removed 4 bases from V and 8 bases from J, with 16 bases in between.

This clone was seen only once. The gene calls are TRBV2 and TRBJ2-7; 8 nucleotides match TRBD1. The CDR3 has 13 residues. In germline, CDR1 is SNHLY, CDR2 FYNNEI. The J segment lost 3 bases and the V segment lost 6 bases, leaving 4 bases of the junction unmatched. The chain's CDR3 is CASSPTGVYEQYF. CDR3 in DNA: TGTGCCAGCAGCCCGACAGGGGTCTACGAGCAGTACTTC. The whole variable domain, remainder taken from reference TRBV2 and TRBJ2-7, is EPEVTQTPSHQVTQMGQEVILRCVPISNHLYFYWYRQILGQKVEFLVSFYNNEISEKSEIFDDQFSVERPDGSNFTLKIRSTKLEDSAMYFCASSPTGVYEQYFGPGTRLTVT.

CDR3 protein: CAWSPQGTSTDTQYF. In DNA, the CDR3 is TGTGCCTGGAGTCCGCAGGGGACTAGCACAGATACGCAGTATTTT. The chain recombines TRBV30 with TRBJ2-3; tentatively, D is TRBD1 or TRBD2 (6 bases each). The CDR3 totals 15 residues. CDR1 and CDR2 from the germline V gene are GTSNPN and SVGIG (reference sequence). Trimming removed 2 bases from V and 0 bases from J, with 12 bases in between.

The V call is TRBV5-1, the J call TRBJ2-5, with a tentative D call TRBD2 (6 bases). V lost 1 base and J 4 bases, leaving 14 bases between the germline ends. Germline V gene lookup returns CDR1 SGHRS and CDR2 YFSETQ. The CDR3 totals 15 residues. CDR3 region: CASSLYGEEGETQYF. The CDR3 DNA reads TGCGCCAGCAGCTTGTATGGAGAGGAGGGAGAGACCCAGTACTTC.

This clone is a singleton in its sample. This rearrangement joins TRBV29-1 to TRBJ2-2; the match to TRBD1 covers 7 bases. The V and J ends lost 7 bases and 3 bases, in that order; junction bases with no gene match: 8. Germline V lookup: CDR1 SQVTM, CDR2 ANQGSEA. The CDR3 spans 14 residues. The CDR3 reads CSELTGSHTGELFF. The CDR3 nucleotides are TGCAGCGAGCTGACAGGGTCTCACACCGGGGAGCTGTTTTTT.

The genes are TRBV29-1 and TRBJ2-5, with a weak D call TRBD2 (6 bases). Germline assignment: CDR1 SQVTM and CDR2 ANQGSEA. The CDR3 has 13 amino acids. The V end was cut by 7 bases, the J end by 5 bases, with 17 bases between. The CDR3 is CSAGGHLRETQYF. In DNA form, the CDR3 reads TGCAGCGCCGGAGGGCATTTGAGGGAGACCCAGTACTTC.

V is TRBV7-9 and J is TRBJ2-7; 9 positions match TRBD2. The V gene's germline CDR1 is SEHNR and CDR2 FQNEAQ (reference sequence). This CDR3 has 16 residues. V shed 0 bases and J 5 bases; nucleotides not matched to a gene: 8. As DNA, the CDR3 is TGTGCCAGCAGCTTAGCGGGGGGAGCGGGAGGAAACGAGCAGTACTTC. Translation gives CASSLAGGAGGNEQYF. The full variable domain, with the rest looked up from reference TRBV7-9 and TRBJ2-7, is DTGVSQNPRHKITKRGQNVTFRCDPISEHNRLYWYRQTLGQGPEFLTYFQNEAQLEKSRLLSDRFSAERPKGSFSTLEIQRTEQGDSAMYLCASSLAGGAGGNEQYFGPGTRLTVT.

V is TRBV30 and J is TRBJ1-2, with D maybe TRBD1 (5 bases). The V and J ends lost 3 bases and 6 bases respectively, with 23 bases between them. The CDR3 loop spans 16 amino acids. Per germline, CDR1 GTSNPN and CDR2 SVGIG (reference sequence). The CDR3 reads CAWSLLMGPIGHGYTF. The DNA of the CDR3 is TGTGCCTGGAGCCTACTAATGGGGCCTATAGGTCATGGCTACACCTTC.

This chain connects TRBV30 to TRBJ1-2, with a weak D call TRBD1 (5 bases). Germline V gene sequence: CDR1 GTSNPN, CDR2 SVGIG (reference sequence). The CDR3 loop spans 13 amino acids. Trimming took off 0 bases at V and 7 bases at J, with 12 bases between the two ends. The CDR3 coding sequence is TGTGCCTGGAGTGTGGGACCCGGAGGTGGCTACACCTTC. It specifies CAWSVGPGGGYTF.

The chain has TRBV30 and TRBJ2-5; TRBD2 matches 13 bases. Germline CDR1 and CDR2: GTSNPN and SVGIG (reference sequence). The CDR3 runs 15 residues. Trimming at V came to 3 bases and at J to 5 bases, leaving 6 bases not matched to a gene. The CDR3 DNA reads TGTGCCTGGAGGTTGGGACTAGCGGGAAAGGAGACCCAGTACTTC. It yields the protein CAWRLGLAGKETQYF.

V is TRBV7-9 and J is TRBJ1-2, with D perhaps matching TRBD1 (5 bases). Germline-derived CDR1 and CDR2 are SEHNR and FQNEAQ (reference sequence). Trimming took 5 bases from V and 4 from J, leaving 17 bases between them. This CDR3 has 15 residues. The CDR3 nucleotides are TGTGCCAGCAGCCCCGGAGGGTCGGGACTCTATGGCTACACCTTC. This translates into CASSPGGSGLYGYTF.

This rearrangement joins TRBV19 to TRBJ1-2, with D unclear. Germline V gene data show CDR1 as LNHDA and CDR2 as SQIVND (reference sequence). The CDR3 runs to 16 residues. V shed 1 base and J shed 3 bases, with 15 bases lying between them. CDR3 coding DNA: TGTGCCAGTAGTATAGTAGGAAACAACCCAGACTATGGCTACACCTTC. Translated: CASSIVGNNPDYGYTF.

This chain links TRBV5-1 with TRBJ1-6, with TRBD1 matching over 8 bases. The CDR3 runs 14 residues. The germline CDR1 and CDR2 sequences are SGHRS and YFSETQ. Germline trimming cut 4 bases from V and 7 bases from J; bases unmatched to any gene: 4. CDR3 sequence reads: CASSADRENSPLHF. CDR3 sequence (DNA): TGCGCCAGCAGCGCGGACAGGGAAAATTCACCCCTCCACTTT.